These 14 T cell receptor beta chains originate from one sample sequenced in a study of blood T cell repertoires in COVID-19. The repertoire was sequenced with immunoSEQ multiplex PCR; TCRdb's copy has only in-frame clones and lacks some. The sample holds about 73,000 clones, 90% seen once. Source material: peripheral blood. These receptors were collected from a woman between 18 and 29 years old with acute or convalescent COVID-19.

The rearrangement links TRBV5-1 to TRBJ1-2; a weak D match, TRBD1 (5 bases). The V gene's germline CDR1 is SGHRS and CDR2 YFSETQ. The CDR3 sequence is 14 residues long. Trimming took off 2 bases at V and 0 bases at J, with 8 bases between the two ends. CDR3 residues: CASSLDRANYGYTF. CDR3 bases: TGCGCCAGCAGCTTAGACAGAGCTAACTATGGCTACACCTTC.

The chain combines TRBV3-1 (or the pseudogene TRBV3-2) with TRBJ2-7, with D possibly matching TRBD1 (5 bases). V lost 1 base to trimming and J lost 0 bases, with 7 bases between them. The germline V gene has CDR1 LGHDT and CDR2 YNNKEL (reference sequence). The CDR3 contains 14 residues. The CDR3 region is CASSQVGASYEQYF. The CDR3 DNA is TGTGCCAGCAGCCAAGTTGGGGCCTCCTACGAGCAGTACTTC.

The chain is built from TRBV6-1 and TRBJ1-5, with D tentatively TRBD1 (6 bases). The ends were cut back, 2 bases at V and 7 bases at J, with 12 bases in the middle. This CDR3 contains 14 residues. CDR1 is MNHNS and CDR2 is SASEGT in the germline V gene. CDR3 coding DNA: TGTGCCAGCAGTGAAATCAGGGGCCGGCAGCCCCAGCATTTT. Protein product: CASSEIRGRQPQHF.

The J gene is TRBJ2-7, the V gene TRBV7-9; 7 nucleotides match TRBD2. The CDR3 is 13 residues long. Per germline, CDR1 SEHNR and CDR2 FQNEAQ (reference sequence). The V gene end was trimmed by 5 bases and the J gene end by 1 base; junction bases not matched to a gene: 2. CDR3 sequence (DNA): TGTGCCAGCAGCGACGGGAGGTCCTACGAGCAGTACTTC. Translating it yields CASSDGRSYEQYF. Based on the CDR3 plus reference TRBV7-9 and TRBJ2-7, the full variable domain is DTGVSQNPRHKITKRGQNVTFRCDPISEHNRLYWYRQTLGQGPEFLTYFQNEAQLEKSRLLSDRFSAERPKGSFSTLEIQRTEQGDSAMYLCASSDGRSYEQYFGPGTRLTVT.

The rearrangement uses TRBV6-1 and TRBJ1-5; D may be TRBD1 (5 bases). CDR1 and CDR2 from the germline V gene are MNHNS and SASEGT. V was shortened by 4 bases and J by 3 bases, with 16 bases between the two germline ends. The CDR3 totals 16 residues. The CDR3 DNA is TGTGCCAGCAGTGGAGACAGATCCCGATTCAATCAGCCCCAGCATTTT. Its translation is CASSGDRSRFNQPQHF.

This clone came up a few times. The CDR3 loop is CASSYTGGNQPQHF. The DNA for the CDR3 is TGTGCCAGCAGTTACACAGGGGGCAATCAGCCCCAGCATTTT. The chain uses TRBV6-5 and TRBJ1-5; 7 positions agree with TRBD1. V lost 2 bases to trimming and J lost 2 bases; unmatched junction nucleotides: 0. This CDR3 region has 14 residues. Germline-derived CDR1 and CDR2 are MNHEY and SVGAGI.

The V and J genes are TRBV4-3 and TRBJ1-2; 7 bases fit TRBD1. CDR1 and CDR2 from the germline V gene are LGHNA and YSLEER. J was trimmed by 4 bases and V by 3 bases; bases with no gene match: 8. The CDR3 length is 15 residues. CDR3 protein: CASSQDRRTGYGYTF. DNA of the CDR3: TGCGCCAGCAGCCAGGATCGTAGGACAGGCTATGGCTACACCTTC.

The rearrangement links TRBV4-1 to TRBJ2-3, with D perhaps matching TRBD1 (5 bases). The length of the CDR3 is 13 residues. Germline values: CDR1 MGHRA, CDR2 YSYEKL. V shed 6 bases and J shed 3 bases, with 10 bases lying between them. CDR3 sequence: CASRQGFTDTQYF. The CDR3 DNA reads as TGCGCCAGCAGGCAGGGTTTTACAGATACGCAGTATTTT.

This sequence joins TRBV6-2 or TRBV6-3 and TRBJ1-1, with D perhaps matching TRBD1 (5 bases). Trimming removed 0 bases at V and 0 bases at J, with 11 bases between. The germline V gene encodes CDR1 MNHEY and CDR2 SVGEGT. The CDR3 runs to 16 residues. The CDR3 nucleotides are TGTGCCAGCAGTTACTCCCAGGGCCCCATGAACACTGAAGCTTTCTTT. It translates to CASSYSQGPMNTEAFF.

The chain joins TRBV12-3 or TRBV12-4 to TRBJ2-7, with 13 nucleotides matching TRBD2. The CDR3 consists of 13 residues. V shed 5 bases, J shed 7 bases, and the junction held 2 bases outside the gene matches. CDR3 sequence (DNA): TGTGCCAGCAGTAGGACTAGCGGGGGAGAGCAGTACTTC. This sequence encodes CASSRTSGGEQYF.

The chain is built from TRBV3-1 (or the pseudogene TRBV3-2) and TRBJ2-5; D is unclear. The V and J ends lost 0 bases and 8 bases respectively, with 13 bases between them. CDR1 is LGHDT and CDR2 is YNNKEL in the germline V gene (reference sequence). This CDR3 has 14 amino acids. The CDR3 nucleotides are TGTGCCAGCAGCCAAGAGACTTCTGCGAGCACCCAGTACTTC. Translated, it gives CASSQETSASTQYF.

The CDR3 DNA reads as TGTGCCAGCAGCTTAACGGGTTACGAGCAGTACTTC. This encodes CASSLTGYEQYF. This chain links TRBV7-2 with TRBJ2-7, with D unresolved. CDR3 size: 12 residues. The V and J ends lost 2 bases and 4 bases respectively, with 6 bases between them. From germline, CDR1 is SGHTA and CDR2 FQGNSA.

V gene TRBV5-8 combines with J gene TRBJ2-3, with D uncertain. Looked up from germline, CDR1 is SGHTS and CDR2 is YDEGEE. This CDR3 has 15 amino acids. V lost 1 base to trimming and J lost 0 bases, with 9 bases between them. The CDR3 bases are TGTGCCAGCAGCTTGCGGTTAGCTAGCACAGATACGCAGTATTTT. Translating gives CASSLRLASTDTQYF.

The chain recombines TRBV2 with TRBJ2-1, with TRBD2 matching over 14 bases. Germline CDR1 reads SNHLY; CDR2 reads FYNNEI. V was clipped by 6 bases and J by 1 base; unmatched bases: 8. The CDR3 totals 18 residues. The CDR3 DNA follows: TGTGCCAGCAGCGCCTGGACTAGCGGGAGGCCTTCCTACAATGAGCAGTTCTTC. Protein: CASSAWTSGRPSYNEQFF.